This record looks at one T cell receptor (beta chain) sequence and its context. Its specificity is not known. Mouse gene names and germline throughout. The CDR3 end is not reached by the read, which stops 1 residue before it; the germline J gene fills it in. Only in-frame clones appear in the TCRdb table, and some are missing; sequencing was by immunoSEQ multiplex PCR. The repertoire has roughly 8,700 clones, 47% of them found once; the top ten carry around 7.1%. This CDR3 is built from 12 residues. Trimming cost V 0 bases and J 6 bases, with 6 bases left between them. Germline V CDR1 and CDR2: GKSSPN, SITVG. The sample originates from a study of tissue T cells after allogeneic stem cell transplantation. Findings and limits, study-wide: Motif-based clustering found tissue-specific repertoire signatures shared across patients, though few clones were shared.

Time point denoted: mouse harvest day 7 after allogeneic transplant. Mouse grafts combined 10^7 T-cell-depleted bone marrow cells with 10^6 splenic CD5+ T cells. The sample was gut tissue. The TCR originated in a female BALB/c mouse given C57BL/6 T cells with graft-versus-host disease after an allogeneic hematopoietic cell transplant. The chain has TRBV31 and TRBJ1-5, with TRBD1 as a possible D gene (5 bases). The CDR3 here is CAWSLGAQAPLF. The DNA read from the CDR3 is TGTGCCTGGAGTCTAGGGGCCCAGGCTCCGCTT.